The clone carrying this T cell receptor beta chain was seen more than once but under ten times. The sample originates from a study of T cells after yellow fever vaccination. Germline CDR1 is SGHKS and CDR2 is YYEKEE (reference sequence). The CDR3 loop spans 15 amino acids. V was cut by 1 base and J by 0 bases, with 10 bases left in between. TCRdb analysed the 5' RACE reads with MiXCR anew, one entry per CDR3 protein. The sample includes approximately 510,000 distinct CDR3 sequences, 20% to 25% seen only once; the top ten take approximately 16%. V is TRBV5-5 and J is TRBJ1-1; the D gene is possibly TRBD1 (6 bases). The clonotype was recovered from a man aged 18 to 35 who received the YFV17D yellow fever vaccine. The sequenced sample was PBMCs, obtained roughly 20 days after the first yellow fever vaccination. The CDR3 sequence is CASSLRQDMNTEAFF. In DNA form, the CDR3 reads TGTGCCAGCAGCTTGCGACAGGATATGAACACTGAAGCTTTCTTT. The whole variable domain, remainder taken from reference TRBV5-5 and TRBJ1-1, is DAGVTQSPTHLIKTRGQQVTLRCSPISGHKSVSWYQQVLGQGPQFIFQYYEKEERGRGNFPDRFSARQFPNYSSELNVNALLLGDSALYLCASSLRQDMNTEAFFGQGTRLTVV.